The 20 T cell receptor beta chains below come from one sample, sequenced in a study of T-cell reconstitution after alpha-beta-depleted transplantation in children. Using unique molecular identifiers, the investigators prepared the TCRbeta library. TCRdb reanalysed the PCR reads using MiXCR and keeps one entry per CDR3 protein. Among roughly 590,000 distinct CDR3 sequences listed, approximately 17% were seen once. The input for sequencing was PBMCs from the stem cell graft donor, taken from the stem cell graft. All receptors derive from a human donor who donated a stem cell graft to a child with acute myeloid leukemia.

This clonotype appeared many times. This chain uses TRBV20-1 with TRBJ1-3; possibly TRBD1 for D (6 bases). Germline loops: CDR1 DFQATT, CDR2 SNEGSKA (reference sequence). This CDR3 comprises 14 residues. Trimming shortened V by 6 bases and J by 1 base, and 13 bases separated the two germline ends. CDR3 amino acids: CSATLGGSGNTIYF. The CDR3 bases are TGCAGTGCCACCTTAGGGGGATCTGGAAACACCATATATTTT.

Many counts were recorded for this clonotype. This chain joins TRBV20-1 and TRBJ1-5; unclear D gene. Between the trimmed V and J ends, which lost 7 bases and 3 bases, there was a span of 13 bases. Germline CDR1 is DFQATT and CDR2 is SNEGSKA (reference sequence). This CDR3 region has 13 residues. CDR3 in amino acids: CSVPRENNQPQHF. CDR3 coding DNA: TGCAGTGTCCCTAGGGAGAACAATCAGCCCCAGCATTTT.

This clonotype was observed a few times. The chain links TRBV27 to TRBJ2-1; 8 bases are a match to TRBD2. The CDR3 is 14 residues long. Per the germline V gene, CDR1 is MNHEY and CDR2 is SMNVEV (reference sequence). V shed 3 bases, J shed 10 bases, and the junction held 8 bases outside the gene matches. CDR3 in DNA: TGTGCCAGCAGTTTTAGCGGGGACGTTGGGGAGCAGTTCTTC. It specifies CASSFSGDVGEQFF.

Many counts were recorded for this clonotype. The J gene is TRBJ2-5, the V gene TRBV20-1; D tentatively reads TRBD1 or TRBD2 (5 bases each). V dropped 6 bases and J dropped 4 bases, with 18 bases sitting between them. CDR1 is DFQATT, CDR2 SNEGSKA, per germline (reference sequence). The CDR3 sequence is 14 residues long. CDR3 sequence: CSALNPGTLETQYF. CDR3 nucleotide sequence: TGCAGTGCCCTAAATCCCGGGACCTTAGAGACCCAGTACTTC.

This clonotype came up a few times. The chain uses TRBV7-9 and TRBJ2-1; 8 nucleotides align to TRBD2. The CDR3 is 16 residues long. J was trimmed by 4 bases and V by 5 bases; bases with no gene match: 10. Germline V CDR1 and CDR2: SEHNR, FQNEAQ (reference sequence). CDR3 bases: TGTGCCAGCAGCCAGGCAATGGGACTAGGTTACAATGAGCAGTTCTTC. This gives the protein CASSQAMGLGYNEQFF. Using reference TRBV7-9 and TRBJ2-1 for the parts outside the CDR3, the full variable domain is DTGVSQNPRHKITKRGQNVTFRCDPISEHNRLYWYRQTLGQGPEFLTYFQNEAQLEKSRLLSDRFSAERPKGSFSTLEIQRTEQGDSAMYLCASSQAMGLGYNEQFFGPGTRLTVL.

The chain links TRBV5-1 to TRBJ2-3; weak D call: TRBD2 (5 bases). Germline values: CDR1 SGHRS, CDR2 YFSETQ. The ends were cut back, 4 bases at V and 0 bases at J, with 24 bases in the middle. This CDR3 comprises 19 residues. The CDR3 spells CASSPTRNLHPSSTDTQYF. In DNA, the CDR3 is TGCGCCAGCAGCCCCACTAGAAACCTCCATCCCTCTAGCACAGATACGCAGTATTTT.

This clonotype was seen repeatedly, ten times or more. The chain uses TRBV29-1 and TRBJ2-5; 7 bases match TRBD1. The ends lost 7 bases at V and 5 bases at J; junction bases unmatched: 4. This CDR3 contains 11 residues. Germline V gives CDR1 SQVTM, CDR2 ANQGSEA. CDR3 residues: CSALQGETQYF. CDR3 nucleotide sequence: TGCAGCGCCCTACAGGGGGAGACCCAGTACTTC.

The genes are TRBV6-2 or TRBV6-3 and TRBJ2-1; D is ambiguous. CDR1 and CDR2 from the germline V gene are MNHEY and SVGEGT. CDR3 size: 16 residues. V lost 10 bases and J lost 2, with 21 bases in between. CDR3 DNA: TGTGCCACCACCAGAACGGTGACCGAAGCCTACAATGAGCAGTTCTTC. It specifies CATTRTVTEAYNEQFF.

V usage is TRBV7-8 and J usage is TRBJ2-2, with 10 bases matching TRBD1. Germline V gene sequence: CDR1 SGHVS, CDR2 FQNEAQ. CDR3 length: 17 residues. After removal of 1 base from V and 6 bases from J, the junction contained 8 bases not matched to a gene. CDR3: CASSLVRDRGFSGELFF. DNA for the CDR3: TGTGCCAGCAGCTTAGTCCGGGACAGGGGATTCTCCGGGGAGCTGTTTTTT.

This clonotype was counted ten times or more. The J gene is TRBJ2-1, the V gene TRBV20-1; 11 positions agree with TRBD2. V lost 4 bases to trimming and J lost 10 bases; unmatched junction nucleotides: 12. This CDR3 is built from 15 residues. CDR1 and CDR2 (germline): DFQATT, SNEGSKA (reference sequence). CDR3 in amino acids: CSAIFLAGGPIEQFF. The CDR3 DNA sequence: TGCAGTGCTATCTTCCTAGCGGGGGGCCCCATAGAGCAGTTCTTC.

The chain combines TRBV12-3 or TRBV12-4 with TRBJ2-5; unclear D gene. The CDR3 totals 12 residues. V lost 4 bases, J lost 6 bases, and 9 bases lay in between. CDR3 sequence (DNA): TGTGCCAGCAGTTCCCATCGCAAGACCCAGTACTTC. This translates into CASSSHRKTQYF.

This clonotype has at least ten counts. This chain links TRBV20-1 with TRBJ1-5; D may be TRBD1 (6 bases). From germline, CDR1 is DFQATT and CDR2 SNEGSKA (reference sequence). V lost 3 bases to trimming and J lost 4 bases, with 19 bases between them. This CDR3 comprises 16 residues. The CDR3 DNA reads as TGCAGTGCTAGTGGACGATCAGGGGAAGGGAATCAGCCCCAGCATTTT. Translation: CSASGRSGEGNQPQHF.

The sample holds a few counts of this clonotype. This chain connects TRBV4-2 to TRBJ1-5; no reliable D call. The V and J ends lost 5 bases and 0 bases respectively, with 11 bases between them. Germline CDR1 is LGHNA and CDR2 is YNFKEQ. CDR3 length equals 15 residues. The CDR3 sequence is CASSGGRNSNQPQHF. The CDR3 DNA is TGTGCCAGCAGCGGAGGACGGAATAGCAATCAGCCCCAGCATTTT.

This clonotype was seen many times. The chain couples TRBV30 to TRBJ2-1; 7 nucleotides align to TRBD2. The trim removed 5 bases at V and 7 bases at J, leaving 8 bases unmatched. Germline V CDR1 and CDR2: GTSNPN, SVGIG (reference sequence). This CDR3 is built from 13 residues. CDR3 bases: TGTGCCTGGGAAACGGGGGGATTAAATGAGCAGTTCTTC. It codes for CAWETGGLNEQFF.

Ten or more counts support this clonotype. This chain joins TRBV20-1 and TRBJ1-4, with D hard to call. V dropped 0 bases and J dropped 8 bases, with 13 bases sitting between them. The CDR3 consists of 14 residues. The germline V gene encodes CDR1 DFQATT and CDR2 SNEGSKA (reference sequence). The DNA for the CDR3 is TGCAGTGCTAGAGATCCCCTAAGAGAGGAAAAACTGTTTTTT. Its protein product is CSARDPLREEKLFF.

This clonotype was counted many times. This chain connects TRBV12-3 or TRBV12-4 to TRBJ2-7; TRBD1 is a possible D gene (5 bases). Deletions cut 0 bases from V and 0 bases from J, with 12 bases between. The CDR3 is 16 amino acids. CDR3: CASSLAGQSFSYEQYF. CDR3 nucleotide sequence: TGTGCCAGCAGTTTAGCGGGGCAGTCCTTCTCCTACGAGCAGTACTTC.

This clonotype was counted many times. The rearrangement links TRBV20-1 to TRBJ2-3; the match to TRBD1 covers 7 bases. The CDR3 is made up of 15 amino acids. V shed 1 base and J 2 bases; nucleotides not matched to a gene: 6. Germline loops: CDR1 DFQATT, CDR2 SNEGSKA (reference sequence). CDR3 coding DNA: TGCAGTGCTAGAGTGCGACAGGGAATCACAGATACGCAGTATTTT. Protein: CSARVRQGITDTQYF.

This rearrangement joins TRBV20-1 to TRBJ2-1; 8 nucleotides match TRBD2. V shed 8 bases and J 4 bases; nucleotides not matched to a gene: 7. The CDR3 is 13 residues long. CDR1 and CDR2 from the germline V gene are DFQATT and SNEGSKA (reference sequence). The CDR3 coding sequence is TGCAGTTGCCACGGGGGGGGGTACAATGAGCAGTTCTTC. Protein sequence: CSCHGGGYNEQFF.

CDR3 loop: CATSIWTGLAQETQYF. The CDR3, as DNA: TGTGCCACCAGCATCTGGACAGGATTGGCCCAAGAGACCCAGTACTTC. The rearrangement joins TRBV15 to TRBJ2-5, with 7 positions matching TRBD1. V lost 4 bases, J lost 1 base, and 9 bases stayed unmatched. This CDR3 region has 16 residues. In germline, CDR1 is LNHNV, CDR2 YYDKDF (reference sequence).

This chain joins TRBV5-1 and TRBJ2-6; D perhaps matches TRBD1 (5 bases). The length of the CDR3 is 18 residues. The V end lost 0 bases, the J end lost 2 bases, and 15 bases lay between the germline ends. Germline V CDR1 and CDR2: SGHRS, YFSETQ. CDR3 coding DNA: TGCGCCAGCAGCTTGGGTCAGGGTGTAGGGGCTGGGGCCAACGTCCTGACTTTC. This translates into CASSLGQGVGAGANVLTF.